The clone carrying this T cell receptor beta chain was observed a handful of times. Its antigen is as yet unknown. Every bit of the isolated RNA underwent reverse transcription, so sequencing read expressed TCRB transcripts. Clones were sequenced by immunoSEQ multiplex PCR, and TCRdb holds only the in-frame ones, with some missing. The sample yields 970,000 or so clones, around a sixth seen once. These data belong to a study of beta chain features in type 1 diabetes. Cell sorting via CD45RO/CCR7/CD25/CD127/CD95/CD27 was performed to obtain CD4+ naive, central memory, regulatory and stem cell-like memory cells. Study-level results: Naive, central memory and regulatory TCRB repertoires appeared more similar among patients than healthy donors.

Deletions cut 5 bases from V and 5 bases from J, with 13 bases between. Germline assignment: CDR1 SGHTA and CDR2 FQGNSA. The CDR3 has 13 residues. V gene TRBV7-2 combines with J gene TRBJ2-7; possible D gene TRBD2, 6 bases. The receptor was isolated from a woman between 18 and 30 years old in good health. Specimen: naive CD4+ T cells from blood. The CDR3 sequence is CASSPSSDNEQYF. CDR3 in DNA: TGTGCCAGCAGCCCGTCTAGCGATAACGAGCAGTACTTC.